A selection of T cell receptor beta chains follows, all from one sample in a study of T cells in Graves' hyperthyroidism and ophthalmopathy. MiXCR was run by TCRdb on the multiplex PCR reads, yielding one entry per CDR3 protein. The sample records hundreds of thousands of distinct CDR3 sequences, roughly 15% being singletons. Sequenced input: blood. These receptors originate from a woman between 50 and 59 years old with Graves' ophthalmopathy. Both conserved end residues are part of each CDR3. D genes are given only for firm matches. For some rows the clone size is stated as once, few or many, or as a class when expanded; others skip it.

>few|TRBV24-1|.|TRBJ1-1
TGTGCCACCAGTGATTTGGGCGAAACTGAAGCTTTCTTT
CATSDLGETEAFF
>few|TRBV9|.|TRBJ2-1
TGTGCCAGCAGCGCCTCACGTGGGGAACTCTCCTACAATGAGCAGTTCTTC
CASSASRGELSYNEQFF
>.|TRBV28|.|TRBJ1-3
TGTGCCAGCACGAGGGACATGGTCCCTGGAAACACCATATATTTT
CASTRDMVPGNTIYF
>few|TRBV5-6|.|TRBJ2-1
TGTGCCAGCACCTCCGTGGGAACGGAGCAGTTCTTC
CASTSVGTEQFF
>many|TRBV12-3/TRBV12-4|TRBD1|TRBJ2-4
TGTGCCAGCAGCCGCCCCGGGACAGGGGCGAACATTCAGTACTTC
CASSRPGTGANIQYF
>few|TRBV19|.|TRBJ2-2
TGTGCCAGTAGTACATCGCGGGCTACGAACACCGGGGAGCTGTTTTTT
CASSTSRATNTGELFF
>few|TRBV7-3|TRBD2|TRBJ2-1
TGTGCCAGCAGCTTACCCGCGACCAGCGGGAGAATGAATGAGCAGTTCTTC
CASSLPATSGRMNEQFF
>.|TRBV9|TRBD2|TRBJ2-7
TGTGCCAGCAGCGTTGGGGGGGGACTAGCGGCCTACGAGCAGTACTTC
CASSVGGGLAAYEQYF
>many|TRBV3-1|TRBD2|TRBJ2-4
TGTGCCAGCAGCCCTCGACTAGCGGGAGGGTTTCTAGCCAAAAACATTCAGTACTTC
CASSPRLAGGFLAKNIQYF
>many|TRBV15|TRBD1|TRBJ2-1
TGTGCCACCAGCAGAACTGGGACAGGAGCCTACAATGAGCAGTTCTTC
CATSRTGTGAYNEQFF
>.|TRBV25-1|TRBD1|TRBJ2-5
TGTGCCAGCAGTGCCACCGGGACAGGGAAACAAGAGACCCAGTACTTC
CASSATGTGKQETQYF
>many|TRBV28|.|TRBJ2-7
TGTGCCAGCAGTGGTCACACTCCTTCCTACGAGCAGTACTTC
CASSGHTPSYEQYF
>many|TRBV11-3|TRBD2|TRBJ2-1
TGTGCCAGCAGCGTGGGACTAGCGGGAGTTAAGGGGCATGAGCAGTTCTTC
CASSVGLAGVKGHEQFF
>.|TRBV6-1|.|TRBJ2-3
TGTGCCAGCAGAAGAGGTCCCGGTACGCAGTATTTT
CASRRGPGTQYF
>many|TRBV24-1|.|TRBJ1-1
TGTGCCACCAGTACCACAGGGTCCACTGAAGCTTTCTTT
CATSTTGSTEAFF
>.|TRBV4-3|TRBD2|TRBJ2-3
TGCGCCAGCAGCCCATCAATCCTAGCGGGAGGGTCAGATACGCAGTATTTT
CASSPSILAGGSDTQYF
>many|TRBV27|TRBD1|TRBJ2-7
TGTGCCAGCAGTTACAGGGGCTCCTACGAGCAGTACTTC
CASSYRGSYEQYF
>few|TRBV14|TRBD2|TRBJ2-1
TGTGCCAGCAGCCAATTTCCCGGGACTAGCGGGAGGGACAATGAGCAGTTCTTC
CASSQFPGTSGRDNEQFF
>many|TRBV20-1|.|TRBJ2-2
TGCAGTGCTATTAGTGGGGTCGGGGAGCTGTTTTTT
CSAISGVGELFF
>many|TRBV28|TRBD1|TRBJ2-7
TGTGCCAGCCGGACGGTTCTCTCCGGACAGGGCTCCTACGAGCAGTACTTC
CASRTVLSGQGSYEQYF
>many|TRBV12-3/TRBV12-4|TRBD1|TRBJ1-5
TGTGCCAGCAGTCTCGGACAGGGGGCAATGAGCAATCAGCCCCAGCATTTT
CASSLGQGAMSNQPQHF
>many|TRBV20-1|.|TRBJ2-1
TGCAGTGCTAGGAGGGCGCCCACGGCGGGTCACAATGAGCAGTTCTTC
CSARRAPTAGHNEQFF
>.|TRBV15|.|TRBJ1-3
TGTGCCACCAGCAGAGCCGGGACTTCGGGAAACACCATATATTTT
CATSRAGTSGNTIYF
>many|TRBV7-8|.|TRBJ2-2
TGTGCCAGCACCCTGGGAACGAACACCGGGGAGCTGTTTTTT
CASTLGTNTGELFF
>many|TRBV27|.|TRBJ1-2
TGTGCCAGCAGGGCCGGACAGACCTATGGCTACACCTTC
CASRAGQTYGYTF
>many|TRBV28|.|TRBJ1-1
TGTGCCAGCAGTTTAGGGGAGGGGAGCACTGAAGCTTTCTTT
CASSLGEGSTEAFF
>many|TRBV24-1|.|TRBJ2-1
TGTGCCACCAGTGACCCACCCCGGGACACCGAGCAGTTCTTC
CATSDPPRDTEQFF
>few|TRBV20-1|.|TRBJ2-2
TGCAGTGCCCCAAGGGCGGAGAACACCGGGGAGCTGTTTTTT
CSAPRAENTGELFF
>many|TRBV7-2|.|TRBJ2-3
TGTGCCAGCAGCTTGCGCTGGTCTAGGGGCCTTAGCACAGATACGCAGTATTTT
CASSLRWSRGLSTDTQYF
>.|TRBV18|TRBD1|TRBJ2-4
TGTGCCAGCTCACCAAGCCGGGACAGGAATCTAGCCAAAAACATTCAGTACTTC
CASSPSRDRNLAKNIQYF
>.|TRBV9|TRBD1|TRBJ1-2
TGTGCCAGCAGCGGACCGGATTACAGGGGCACGGGAACCTCTTATGGCTACACCTTC
CASSGPDYRGTGTSYGYTF
>.|TRBV7-2|.|TRBJ2-7
TGTGCCAGCAGCCCGGAGGGGGGCTCAATTTGGTACGAGCAGTACTTC
CASSPEGGSIWYEQYF
>.|TRBV4-3|.|TRBJ2-1
TGCGCCAGCAGCGGGTACGAAGGTAATGAGCAGTTCTTC
CASSGYEGNEQFF
>.|TRBV29-1|TRBD2|TRBJ2-2
TGCAGCGTTGTAGGACCGGGACTAGCGGCCACCGGGGAGCTGTTTTTT
CSVVGPGLAATGELFF
>many|TRBV29-1|TRBD2|TRBJ2-1
TGCAGCGTTGTGTTTTTTGATCCTAGCGGGTCTCCCTACGATGAGCAGTTCTTC
CSVVFFDPSGSPYDEQFF
>.|TRBV6-1|.|TRBJ1-1
TGTGCCAGCAGTCCCGGACAGAGTCTCATGAACACTGAAGCTCTCTTT
CASSPGQSLMNTEALF
>many|TRBV11-3|TRBD2|TRBJ2-4
TGTGCCAGCAGCTTCGATCTATCGATAGCGGGAGGAAGAGAGGACATTCAGTACTTC
CASSFDLSIAGGREDIQYF
>.|TRBV9|TRBD2|TRBJ2-1
TGTGCCAGCAGCGTAGTAAGCGGGAGTCGCAATGAGCAGTTCTTC
CASSVVSGSRNEQFF
>many|TRBV20-1|TRBD2|TRBJ2-3
TGCAGTGCTAGAAGCGCGGGAGCGCCAGATACGCAGTATTTT
CSARSAGAPDTQYF
>many|TRBV2|.|TRBJ1-4
TGTGCCAGCATGATGGGGTTTAATGAAAAACTGTTTTTT
CASMMGFNEKLFF
>few|TRBV11-2|TRBD1|TRBJ2-5
TGTGCCAGCAGCTTAATGCCAGGGGGCTCGGGGGAGACCCAGTGCTTC
CASSLMPGGSGETQCF
>.|TRBV3-1|TRBD2|TRBJ2-1
TGTGCCAGCAGCCAAGGGTGGAGGGGAAGCGGGGGCTTCTACAATGAGCAGTTCTTC
CASSQGWRGSGGFYNEQFF
>many|TRBV11-2|.|TRBJ2-5
TGTGCCAGCAGCTTAGTGCAGACCCAGTACTTC
CASSLVQTQYF
>many|TRBV27|.|TRBJ2-1
TGTGCCAGCAGTCCCCCACCTGGAGTAGCCAATGAGCAGTTCTTC
CASSPPPGVANEQFF
>.|TRBV20-1|.|TRBJ1-1
TGCAGTGCTAGTAAAACAGGGTTGAACACTGAAGCTTTCTTT
CSASKTGLNTEAFF
>few|TRBV2|.|TRBJ2-5
TGTGCCAGCAGTGAAGCGATGGAGACCCAGTACTTC
CASSEAMETQYF
>many|TRBV5-1|.|TRBJ2-7
TGCGCCAGCAGCTTGGACAACTTCAATTACGAGCAGTACTTC
CASSLDNFNYEQYF
>.|TRBV6-2/TRBV6-3|TRBD1|TRBJ1-5
TGTGCCAGCAGTTTACCGGGACAGGGGGTGAATCAGCCCCAGCATTTT
CASSLPGQGVNQPQHF
>many|TRBV7-3|.|TRBJ2-3
TGTGCCAGCAGCTCCCCGGGCCCCCAGGGTGATACGCAGTATTTT
CASSSPGPQGDTQYF
>.|TRBV7-9|TRBD2|TRBJ2-3
TGTGCCAGCAGCTCACCCCGACTAGCGGGAGGGAGTGCAGATACGCAGTATTTT
CASSSPRLAGGSADTQYF
>.|TRBV20-1|TRBD2|TRBJ2-3
TGCAGTGCCCGACCCCTGGGGGGTAGCGGGAGGATAGATACGCAGTATTTT
CSARPLGGSGRIDTQYF
>once|TRBV5-1|.|TRBJ2-1
TGCGCCAGCAGCTTGGGGGGAAGGGGGGGGTACAATGAGCAGTTCTTC
CASSLGGRGGYNEQFF
>.|TRBV6-2/TRBV6-3|.|TRBJ1-1
TGTGCCAGCAGTTACATATCCGAAACTGAAGCTTTCTTT
CASSYISETEAFF
>many|TRBV7-3|.|TRBJ2-7
TGTGCCAGCAGCCCTACGGGGGCGACATCCTACGAGCAGTACTTC
CASSPTGATSYEQYF
>many|TRBV28|.|TRBJ2-7
TGTGCTACGAATCCCCCAGGGGCAGATCTCTACGAGCAGTACTTC
CATNPPGADLYEQYF
>many|TRBV15|.|TRBJ2-7
TGTGCCACCAGCAGAGATTTCATTGCCCAGGGGTTGGAGCAGTACTTC
CATSRDFIAQGLEQYF
>many|TRBV18|.|TRBJ1-6
TGTGCCAGCTCACCGGCCGACCGGTCTGGGGGTCCCCTCCACTTT
CASSPADRSGGPLHF
>.|TRBV6-1|TRBD2|TRBJ2-2
TGTGCCACCAGAGCGGGATGGGGGAACACCGGGGAGCTGTTTTTT
CATRAGWGNTGELFF
>.|TRBV10-3|TRBD2|TRBJ2-3
TGTGCCATCAGTGACCCAGCGGGAGAAACAGATACGCAGTATTTT
CAISDPAGETDTQYF